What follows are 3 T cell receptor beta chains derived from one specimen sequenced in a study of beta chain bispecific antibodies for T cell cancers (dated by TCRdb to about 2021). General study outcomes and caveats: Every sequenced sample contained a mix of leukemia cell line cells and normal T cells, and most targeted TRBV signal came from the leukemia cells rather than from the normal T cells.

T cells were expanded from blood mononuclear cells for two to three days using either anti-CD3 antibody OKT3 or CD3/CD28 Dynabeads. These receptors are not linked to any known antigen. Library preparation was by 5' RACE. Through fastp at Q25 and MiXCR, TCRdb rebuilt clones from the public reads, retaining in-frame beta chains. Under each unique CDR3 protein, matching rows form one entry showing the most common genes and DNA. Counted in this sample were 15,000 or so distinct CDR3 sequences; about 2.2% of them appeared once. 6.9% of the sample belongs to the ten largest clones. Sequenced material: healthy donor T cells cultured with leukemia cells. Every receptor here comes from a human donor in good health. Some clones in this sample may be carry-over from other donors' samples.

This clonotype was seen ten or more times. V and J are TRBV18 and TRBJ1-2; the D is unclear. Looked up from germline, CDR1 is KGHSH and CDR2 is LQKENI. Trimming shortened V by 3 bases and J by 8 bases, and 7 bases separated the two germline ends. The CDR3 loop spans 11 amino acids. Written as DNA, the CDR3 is TGTGCCAGCTCACCCTTAAGAGGCTACACCTTC. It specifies CASSPLRGYTF.

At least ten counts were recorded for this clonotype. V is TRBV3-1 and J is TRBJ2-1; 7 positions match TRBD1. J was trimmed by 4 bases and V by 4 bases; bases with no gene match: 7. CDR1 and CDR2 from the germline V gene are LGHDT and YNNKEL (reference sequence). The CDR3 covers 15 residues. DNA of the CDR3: TGTGCCAGCAGCCCTGAGGGGGCCTTATACAATGAGCAGTTCTTC. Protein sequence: CASSPEGALYNEQFF.

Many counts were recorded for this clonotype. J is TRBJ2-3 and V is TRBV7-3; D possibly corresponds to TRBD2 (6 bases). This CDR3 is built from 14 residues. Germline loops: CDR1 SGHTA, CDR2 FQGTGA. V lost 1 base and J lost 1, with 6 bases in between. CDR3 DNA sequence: TGTGCCAGCAGCTTAAGGGGGGGCACAGATACGCAGTATTTT. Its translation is CASSLRGGTDTQYF.